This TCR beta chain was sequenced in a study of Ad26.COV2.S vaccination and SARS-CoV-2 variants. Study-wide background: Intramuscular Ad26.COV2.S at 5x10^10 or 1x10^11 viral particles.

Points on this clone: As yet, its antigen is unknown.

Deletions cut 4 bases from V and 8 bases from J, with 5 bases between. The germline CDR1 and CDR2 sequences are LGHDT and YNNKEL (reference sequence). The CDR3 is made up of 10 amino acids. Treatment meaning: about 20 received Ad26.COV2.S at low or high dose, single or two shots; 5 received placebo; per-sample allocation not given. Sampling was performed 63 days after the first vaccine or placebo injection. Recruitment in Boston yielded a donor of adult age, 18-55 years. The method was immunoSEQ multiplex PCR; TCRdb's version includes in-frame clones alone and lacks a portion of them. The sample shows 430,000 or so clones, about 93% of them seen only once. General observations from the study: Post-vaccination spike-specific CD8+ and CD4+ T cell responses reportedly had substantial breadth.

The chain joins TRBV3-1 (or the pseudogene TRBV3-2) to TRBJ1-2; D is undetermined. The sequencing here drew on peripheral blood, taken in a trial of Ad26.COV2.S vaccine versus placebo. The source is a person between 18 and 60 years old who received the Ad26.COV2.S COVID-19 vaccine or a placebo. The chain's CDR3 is CASSPSGYTF. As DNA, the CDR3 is TGTGCCAGCAGCCCTTCCGGCTACACCTTC.